These 20 T cell receptor beta chains were sequenced from one sample in a study of blood T cell repertoires in COVID-19. Using immunoSEQ multiplex PCR, the repertoire was profiled, and TCRdb retains in-frame clones only, with some absent. The table records a few hundred thousand clones, roughly 84% of them present only once. Sequencing used peripheral blood. The receptors here all came from a woman younger than 30 with acute or convalescent COVID-19.

This clone was counted only a few times. The gene calls are TRBV4-1 and TRBJ1-6; no firm D call. The CDR3 covers 17 residues. Trimming pared 0 bases from V and 0 bases from J, leaving 9 bases between. CDR1 and CDR2 (germline): MGHRA, YSYEKL. The CDR3 loop is CASSQDPGSSYNSPLHF. The CDR3 bases are TGCGCCAGCAGCCAAGATCCGGGAAGCTCCTATAATTCACCCCTCCACTTT.

This sequence joins TRBV6-5 and TRBJ1-1, with D possibly being TRBD1 (6 bases). The CDR3 loop spans 14 amino acids. The ends were cut back, 5 bases at V and 0 bases at J, with 10 bases in the middle. Germline V gene lookup returns CDR1 MNHEY and CDR2 SVGAGI. CDR3 sequence reads: CASSHGGLNTEAFF. CDR3 coding DNA: TGTGCCAGCAGTCACGGGGGGCTGAACACTGAAGCTTTCTTT.

This chain links TRBV24-1 with TRBJ2-7; TRBD2 matches 11 bases. CDR1 and CDR2 (germline): KGHDR, SFDVKD. The CDR3 contains 15 residues. The V segment lost 3 bases and the J segment 3 bases; nucleotides outside the gene matches: 3. As DNA, the CDR3 is TGTGCCACCAGTGATCCCACTAGCGGGGGCTACGAGCAGTACTTC. It codes for CATSDPTSGGYEQYF.

The chain joins TRBV2 to TRBJ2-5, with 7 bases identical to TRBD2. The germline V gene has CDR1 SNHLY and CDR2 FYNNEI. The V and J ends lost 3 bases and 2 bases, in that order; junction bases with no gene match: 6. The CDR3 is 15 residues long. The CDR3 here is CASSEGGVRQETQYF. The CDR3, as DNA: TGTGCCAGCAGTGAGGGGGGGGTGAGGCAAGAGACCCAGTACTTC.

The chain combines TRBV5-6 with TRBJ2-2; D is perhaps TRBD2 (6 bases). The CDR3 runs 18 residues. Germline values: CDR1 SGHDT, CDR2 YYEEEE. The V end was cut by 0 bases, the J end by 5 bases, with 20 bases between. The CDR3 DNA sequence: TGTGCCAGCAGCTTGGAGAACCTACGGGGTCGGGGGACCGGGGAGCTGTTTTTT. This translates into CASSLENLRGRGTGELFF. The full variable domain, its missing parts supplied by reference TRBV5-6 and TRBJ2-2, is DAGVTQSPTHLIKTRGQQVTLRCSPKSGHDTVSWYQQALGQGPQFIFQYYEEEERQRGNFPDRFSGHQFPNYSSELNVNALLLGDSALYLCASSLENLRGRGTGELFFGEGSRLTVL.

The rearrangement links TRBV12-2 to TRBJ2-7; the table names TRBD2, a call not compared with the DNA. TRBV12-2 is termed a pseudogene. This CDR3 contains 18 residues. This chain's CDR3 is CASRHPGGRGKQAYEQYF. Written as DNA, the CDR3 is TGTGCAAGTCGCCACCCCGGCGGGAGGGGTAAACAAGCCTACGAGCAGTACTTC.

J is TRBJ2-3 and V is TRBV9, with TRBD1 matching 8 bases. Trimming took 3 bases from V and 0 from J; bases not matched to a gene: 3. Germline CDR1 and CDR2: SGDLS and YYNGEE. There are 15 residues in the CDR3. The CDR3 loop reads CASSARQGSTDTQYF. Written as DNA, the CDR3 is TGTGCCAGCAGCGCCCGACAGGGGAGCACAGATACGCAGTATTTT.

This clone was detected ten times or more. The chain is built from TRBV5-1 and TRBJ2-3; 10 positions match TRBD2. Trimming took 3 bases from V and 0 from J; bases not matched to a gene: 7. Germline V gives CDR1 SGHRS, CDR2 YFSETQ. This CDR3 is 17 amino acids long. CDR3 DNA: TGCGCCAGCAGCTCCGCCGGGACTAGCGAGAGCACAGATACGCAGTATTTT. Residues: CASSSAGTSESTDTQYF. Variable domain in full (rest from reference TRBV5-1 and TRBJ2-3): KAGVTQTPRYLIKTRGQQVTLSCSPISGHRSVSWYQQTPGQGLQFLFEYFSETQRNKGNFPGRFSGRQFSNSRSEMNVSTLELGDSALYLCASSSAGTSESTDTQYFGPGTRLTVL.

The V gene is TRBV5-1, the J gene TRBJ1-2, with TRBD1 matching over 8 bases. Germline values: CDR1 SGHRS, CDR2 YFSETQ. This CDR3 comprises 12 residues. The V gene end was trimmed by 4 bases and the J gene end by 7 bases; junction bases not matched to a gene: 3. The CDR3 protein is CASSPDRGGYTF. CDR3 sequence (DNA): TGCGCCAGCAGCCCAGACAGGGGTGGCTACACCTTC.

This sequence joins TRBV19 and TRBJ2-7, with TRBD2 matching over 12 bases. This CDR3 has 15 amino acids. Germline assignment: CDR1 LNHDA and CDR2 SQIVND (reference sequence). Trimming cost V 5 bases and J 4 bases; bases outside gene matches: 6. The DNA for the CDR3 is TGTGCCAGTAGTCCGGGACTAGCGGGCCAGTACGAGCAGTACTTC. Encoded protein: CASSPGLAGQYEQYF.

CDR3 sequence reads: CASSRIAGGLDTQYF. The CDR3 DNA is TGTGCCAGCAGCCGAATAGCGGGAGGGCTTGATACGCAGTATTTT. V is TRBV7-9 and J is TRBJ2-3; TRBD2 aligns across 11 bases. The germline V gene encodes CDR1 SEHNR and CDR2 FQNEAQ (reference sequence). CDR3 length: 15 amino acids. The V segment lost 5 bases and the J segment 6 bases; nucleotides outside the gene matches: 7.

The chain is built from TRBV7-8 and TRBJ2-5; 15 bases are a match to TRBD2. V gave up 5 bases and J gave up 4 bases; unmatched junction bases: 11. Germline CDR1 is SGHVS and CDR2 is FQNEAQ. The CDR3 spans 18 residues. CDR3: CASSTHAGLAGGGETQYF. The CDR3 DNA is TGTGCCAGCAGCACACACGCCGGACTAGCGGGAGGGGGAGAGACCCAGTACTTC.

This clone was found once. The CDR3, as DNA: TGTGCCAGCAGTGAAACCGAGAGGGAAAGCACAGATACGCAGTATTTT. Translated, it gives CASSETERESTDTQYF. The chain joins TRBV25-1 to TRBJ2-3, with a tentative D call TRBD2 (5 bases). Trimming left V 2 bases short and J 0 bases short, with 12 bases between. CDR1 MGHDK and CDR2 SYGVNS come from the germline V gene. The CDR3 runs 16 residues.

J is TRBJ2-2 and V is TRBV6-5, with D possibly TRBD1 on 5 matching bases. Trimming stripped 2 bases from V and 6 bases from J, with 10 bases between. The germline gives CDR1 MNHEY, CDR2 SVGAGI. The CDR3 extends over 14 amino acids. The CDR3: CASSYVAGSGELFF. CDR3 DNA: TGTGCCAGCAGTTACGTGGCAGGGTCCGGGGAGCTGTTTTTT.

V is TRBV6-5 and J is TRBJ2-1, with TRBD2 identical over 11 bases. V lost 4 bases to trimming and J lost 5 bases; unmatched junction nucleotides: 7. The CDR3 runs 16 residues. Germline loops: CDR1 MNHEY, CDR2 SVGAGI. The DNA for the CDR3 is TGTGCCAGCAGTTTGTCGACTAGCGGGACTGACAATGAGCAGTTCTTC. Amino acids: CASSLSTSGTDNEQFF.

About this clone itself: The same CDR3 arises from other DNA sequences in this sample as well. The chain employs TRBV6-5 and TRBJ1-1, with 8 bases aligning to TRBD1. V trimming: 5 bases; J trimming: 0 bases; junction bases outside the gene matches: 5. The CDR3 is made up of 15 amino acids. Germline V lookup: CDR1 MNHEY, CDR2 SVGAGI. CDR3 sequence reads: CASSRGTGLNTEAFF. The CDR3, as DNA: TGTGCCAGCAGTCGAGGGACAGGTCTGAACACTGAAGCTTTCTTT.

The rearrangement uses TRBV2 and TRBJ1-5, with D maybe TRBD1 (5 bases). Germline V CDR1 and CDR2: SNHLY, FYNNEI. The CDR3 covers 13 residues. With 8 bases removed from V and 5 bases from J, the gap between germline ends came to 13 bases. The CDR3 sequence is CASRDFTYQPQHF. CDR3 nucleotide sequence: TGTGCCAGCCGGGACTTTACTTATCAGCCCCAGCATTTT.

The chain recombines TRBV18 with TRBJ1-1; a weak D match, TRBD1 (6 bases). This CDR3 comprises 16 residues. In germline, CDR1 is KGHSH, CDR2 LQKENI. Deletions cut 1 base from V and 4 bases from J, with 16 bases between. The CDR3 coding sequence is TGTGCCAGCTCACCACAGCAGGGGCGCGATGGCACTGAAGCTTTCTTT. This translates into CASSPQQGRDGTEAFF.

The CDR3 region has the DNA TGTGCCAGCAGCCAGGGGTATTCACCCCTCCACTTT. Translation: CASSQGYSPLHF. This chain links TRBV7-2 with TRBJ1-6, with D tentatively TRBD1 (6 bases). V dropped 5 bases and J dropped 8 bases, with 7 bases sitting between them. CDR3 length: 12 amino acids. The V gene's germline CDR1 is SGHTA and CDR2 FQGNSA.

This rearrangement joins TRBV19 to TRBJ2-7; 9 bases match TRBD2. Germline CDR1 reads LNHDA; CDR2 reads SQIVND (reference sequence). V shed 5 bases and J 0 bases; nucleotides not matched to a gene: 5. This CDR3 region has 15 residues. The CDR3 DNA is TGTGCCAGTAGTGCCACTAGCGGGTTCTCCTACGAGCAGTACTTC. Protein product: CASSATSGFSYEQYF.